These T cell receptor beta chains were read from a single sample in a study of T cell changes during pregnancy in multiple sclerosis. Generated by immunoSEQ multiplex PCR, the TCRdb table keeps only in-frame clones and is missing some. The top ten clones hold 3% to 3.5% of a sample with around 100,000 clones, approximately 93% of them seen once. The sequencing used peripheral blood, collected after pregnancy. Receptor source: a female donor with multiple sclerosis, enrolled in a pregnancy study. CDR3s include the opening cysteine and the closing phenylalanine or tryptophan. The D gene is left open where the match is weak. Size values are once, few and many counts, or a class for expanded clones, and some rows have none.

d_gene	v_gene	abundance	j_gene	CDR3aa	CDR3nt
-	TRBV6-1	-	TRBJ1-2	CASSEGGGMDYGYTF	TGTGCCAGCAGTGAAGGGGGGGGAATGGACTATGGCTACACCTTC
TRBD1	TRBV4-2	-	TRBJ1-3	CASGTESLSGNTIYF	TGTGCCAGCGGGACAGAGTCCTTGTCTGGAAACACCATATATTTT
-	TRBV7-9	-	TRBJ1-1	CASSLGAGAFF	TGTGCCAGCAGCTTAGGCGCAGGAGCTTTCTTT
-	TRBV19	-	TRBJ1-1	CASSIPSPRGDTEAFF	TGTGCCAGTAGTATCCCAAGCCCCAGGGGTGACACTGAAGCTTTCTTT
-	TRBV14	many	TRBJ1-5	CASSQAETVDNQPQHF	TGTGCCAGCAGCCAAGCTGAGACAGTGGACAATCAGCCCCAGCATTTT
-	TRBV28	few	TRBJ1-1	CASSFPDSEAFF	TGTGCCAGCAGTTTCCCGGACAGTGAAGCTTTCTTT
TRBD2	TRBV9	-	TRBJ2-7	CASSAGGGTSYEQYF	TGTGCCAGCAGCGCCGGGGGGGGTACCTCCTACGAGCAGTACTTC
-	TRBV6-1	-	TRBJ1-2	CASLLKEDGYTF	TGTGCCAGCCTTCTCAAGGAGGATGGCTACACCTTC
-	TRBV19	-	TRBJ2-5	CASSIFLGETQYF	TGTGCCAGTAGTATATTTCTTGGCGAGACCCAGTACTTC
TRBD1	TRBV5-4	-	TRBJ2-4	CASSLWKQGAKTKDKNIQYF	TGTGCCAGCAGCCTGTGGAAACAGGGGGCGAAAACTAAGGACAAAAACATTCAGTACTTC
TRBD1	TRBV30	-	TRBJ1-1	CAWSDRGRRAEAFF	TGTGCCTGGAGCGACAGGGGGCGGAGAGCTGAAGCTTTCTTT
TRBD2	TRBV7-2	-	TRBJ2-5	CASRLGRVDAEQETQYF	TGTGCCAGCAGATTAGGGAGGGTAGATGCGGAACAAGAGACCCAGTACTTC
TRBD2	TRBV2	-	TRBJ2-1	CASRKKAGDNEQFF	TGTGCCAGCAGGAAGAAAGCGGGGGACAATGAGCAGTTCTTC
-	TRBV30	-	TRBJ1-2	CAWSVYRTHTF	TGTGCCTGGAGTGTGTACAGGACCCACACCTTC
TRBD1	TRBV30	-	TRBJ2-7	CAWSRDRGLREQYF	TGTGCCTGGAGCCGGGACAGGGGTCTAAGGGAGCAGTACTTC
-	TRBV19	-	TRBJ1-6	CASSTGADRGALHF	TGTGCCAGTAGTACTGGGGCAGACCGGGGGGCCCTCCACTTT
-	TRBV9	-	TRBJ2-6	CASSATGSGANVLTF	TGTGCCAGCAGCGCAACAGGGTCTGGGGCCAACGTCCTGACTTTC
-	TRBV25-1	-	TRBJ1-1	CASSEVLGTEAFF	TGTGCCAGCAGTGAAGTCCTAGGCACTGAAGCTTTCTTT
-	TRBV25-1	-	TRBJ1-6	CASSERHGNSPLHF	TGTGCCAGCAGTGAACGACACGGCAATTCACCCCTCCACTTT
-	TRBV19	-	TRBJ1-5	CASMGGQGNSNQPQHF	TGTGCCAGTATGGGTGGGCAGGGGAATAGCAATCAGCCCCAGCATTTT
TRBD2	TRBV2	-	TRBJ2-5	CASSHLADQETQYF	TGTGCCAGCAGCCATCTAGCGGACCAAGAGACCCAGTACTTC
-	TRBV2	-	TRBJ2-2	CASSVGRGGELFF	TGTGCCAGCAGTGTAGGGCGGGGCGGGGAGCTGTTTTTT
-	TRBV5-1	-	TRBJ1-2	CASSPESVSFYGYTF	TGCGCCAGCAGCCCCGAATCCGTCAGTTTCTATGGCTACACCTTC
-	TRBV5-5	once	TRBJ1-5	CASSQGQNNQPQHF	TGTGCCAGCAGCCAAGGACAGAACAATCAGCCCCAGCATTTT
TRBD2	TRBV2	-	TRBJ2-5	CASSEPLAGQETQYF	TGTGCCAGCAGTGAACCCCTAGCGGGGCAAGAGACCCAGTACTTC
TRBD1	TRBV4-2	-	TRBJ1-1	CASSQGDRLEAFF	TGTGCCAGCAGCCAAGGGGACAGGCTGGAAGCTTTCTTT
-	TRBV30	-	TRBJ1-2	CAYRQGYGYTF	TGTGCCTACCGTCAGGGATATGGCTACACCTTC
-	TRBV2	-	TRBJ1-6	CASMQGPNSPLHF	TGTGCCAGCATGCAGGGCCCAAATTCACCCCTCCACTTT
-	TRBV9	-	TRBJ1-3	CASSVGWLVGNTIYF	TGTGCCAGCAGCGTAGGTTGGCTGGTTGGAAACACCATATATTTT
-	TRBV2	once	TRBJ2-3	CASSEAADTQYF	TGTGCCAGCAGTGAAGCGGCTGATACGCAGTATTTT
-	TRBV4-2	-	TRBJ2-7	CASSQTIGENEQYF	TGTGCCAGCAGCCAAACCATTGGAGAGAACGAGCAGTACTTC
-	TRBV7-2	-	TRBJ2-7	CASSLDGTYEQYF	TGTGCCAGCAGCTTAGACGGTACCTACGAGCAGTACTTC
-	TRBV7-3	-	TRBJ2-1	CASSPKDSSYNEQFF	TGTGCCAGCAGCCCGAAGGACAGCTCCTACAATGAGCAGTTCTTC
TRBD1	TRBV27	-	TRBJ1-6	CASSPPGQGNSPLHF	TGTGCCAGCAGTCCCCCGGGACAGGGGAATTCACCCCTCCACTTT
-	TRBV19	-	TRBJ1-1	CASNLDRPGEAFF	TGTGCCAGTAACCTCGACAGGCCCGGGGAAGCTTTCTTT
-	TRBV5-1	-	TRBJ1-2	CASSFSRNYGYTF	TGCGCCAGCAGCTTTTCGCGTAACTATGGCTACACCTTC